These 9 T cell receptor beta chains originate from one sample sequenced in a study of T and B cells in COVID-19 patients. BIOMED2 TRB-A/B primer pools were used in multiplex TRB PCR. TCRdb itself ran the multiplex PCR reads through MiXCR, one entry per CDR3 protein. The sample lists fewer than 15,000 distinct CDR3 sequences; 25% to 35% were seen once. Blood genomic DNA input for TRB amplification was about 240-550 ng. The specimen sequenced was blood. The receptors stem from a human donor who had recovered from COVID-19.

Many counts were recorded for this clonotype. This chain uses TRBV18 with TRBJ2-2; 7 positions agree with TRBD1. Germline V gives CDR1 KGHSH, CDR2 LQKENI. The CDR3 is 12 amino acids. The junction had 1 base not matched to a gene; V was cut back by 5 bases and J by 7 bases. The DNA of the CDR3 is TGTGCCAGCTCAACAGGGGTCGGGGAGCTGTTTTTT. It encodes CASSTGVGELFF.

This clonotype was observed a handful of times. The rearrangement links TRBV15 to TRBJ1-3; no clear D gene. The germline gives CDR1 LNHNV, CDR2 YYDKDF (reference sequence). V dropped 0 bases and J dropped 5 bases, with 2 bases sitting between them. CDR3 length: 12 amino acids. The CDR3 loop is CATSRDRNTIYF. CDR3 bases: TGTGCCACCAGCAGAGATAGAAACACCATATATTTT.

The table lists this clonotype with a few counts. The V and J genes are TRBV7-9 and TRBJ2-7; D perhaps matches TRBD2 (7 bases). This CDR3 contains 15 residues. Germline V gene data show CDR1 as SEHNR and CDR2 as FQNEAQ (reference sequence). The germline V and J ends were trimmed by 1 base and 5 bases, with 15 bases remaining between them. Here the CDR3 DNA reads TGTGCCAGCAGCTTAGGAGGGGGGGGCGTCGACGAGCAGTACGTC. Translation gives CASSLGGGGVDEQYV.

This clonotype was counted only a few times. V is TRBV7-9 and J is TRBJ2-5, with D hard to call. Germline loops: CDR1 SEHNR, CDR2 FQNEAQ (reference sequence). Trimming removed 7 bases from V and 4 bases from J, with 7 bases in between. This CDR3 is 11 amino acids long. This chain's CDR3 is CASIAPETQYF. CDR3 in DNA: TGTGCCAGCATTGCTCCAGAGACCCAGTACTTC. Full variable domain (missing parts from reference TRBV7-9 and TRBJ2-5): DTGVSQNPRHKITKRGQNVTFRCDPISEHNRLYWYRQTLGQGPEFLTYFQNEAQLEKSRLLSDRFSAERPKGSFSTLEIQRTEQGDSAMYLCASIAPETQYFGPGTRLLVL.

This clonotype has a handful of counts. The chain links TRBV12-3 or TRBV12-4 to TRBJ2-7; 7 bases align to TRBD2. The junction had 5 bases not matched to a gene; V was cut back by 2 bases and J by 1 base. This CDR3 has 15 residues. The chain's CDR3 is CASSLSAGRSYEQYF. The CDR3, as DNA: TGTGCCAGCAGTTTATCAGCGGGACGGTCCTACGAGCAGTACTTC.

The rearrangement joins TRBV7-2 to TRBJ2-1, with D tentatively TRBD1 (5 bases). Germline CDR1 reads SGHTA; CDR2 reads FQGNSA. The CDR3 has 13 residues. V was trimmed by 2 bases and J by 8 bases, leaving 10 bases between them. This chain's CDR3 is CASSLLGRDEQFF. The CDR3 coding sequence is TGTGCCAGCAGCTTACTCGGCAGGGATGAGCAGTTCTTC.

This clonotype appeared once. The gene calls are TRBV14 and TRBJ2-2; D not certain. The CDR3 covers 14 residues. V was pared by 2 bases and J by 4 bases, with 8 bases between. The V gene's germline CDR1 is SGHDN and CDR2 FVKESK. CDR3 bases: TGTGCCAGCAGCCAAAACGGCTTCACCGGGGAGCTGTTTTTT. Translated: CASSQNGFTGELFF.

This clonotype was seen only a few times. This chain connects TRBV6-2 or TRBV6-3 to TRBJ2-3; 16 bases align to TRBD2. Per the germline V gene, CDR1 is MNHEY and CDR2 is SVGEGT. This CDR3 has 23 residues. V shed 6 bases and J 0 bases; nucleotides not matched to a gene: 21. The CDR3 is CASRTPFPGLAGGVRSSTDTQYF. In DNA, the CDR3 is TGTGCCAGCAGAACTCCCTTCCCGGGACTAGCGGGAGGGGTGAGGAGCAGCACAGATACGCAGTATTTT.

Judged by abundance, this clonotype is medium-sized. The rearrangement uses TRBV6-1 and TRBJ1-6; D is unresolved. The length of the CDR3 is 13 residues. CDR1 is MNHNS, CDR2 SASEGT, per germline. V was cut by 7 bases and J by 10 bases, with 14 bases left in between. The CDR3: CASKTDVGSPLHF. Written as DNA, the CDR3 is TGTGCCAGCAAGACGGACGTGGGATCACCCCTCCACTTT.